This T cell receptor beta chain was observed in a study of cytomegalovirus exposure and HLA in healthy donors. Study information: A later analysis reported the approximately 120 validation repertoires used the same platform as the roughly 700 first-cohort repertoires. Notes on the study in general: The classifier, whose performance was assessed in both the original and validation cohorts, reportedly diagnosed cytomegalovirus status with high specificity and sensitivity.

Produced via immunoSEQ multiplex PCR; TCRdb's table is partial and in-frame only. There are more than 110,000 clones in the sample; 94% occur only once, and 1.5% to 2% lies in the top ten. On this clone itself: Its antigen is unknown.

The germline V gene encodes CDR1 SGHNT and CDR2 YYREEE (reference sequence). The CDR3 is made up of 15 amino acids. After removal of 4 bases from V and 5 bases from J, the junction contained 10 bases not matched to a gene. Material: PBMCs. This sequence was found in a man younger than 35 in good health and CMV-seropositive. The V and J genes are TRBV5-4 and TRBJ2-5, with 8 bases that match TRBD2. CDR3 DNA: TGTGCCAGCAGCAGGAGACTAGCGAGGGGGGAGACCCAGTACTTC. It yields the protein CASSRRLARGETQYF.